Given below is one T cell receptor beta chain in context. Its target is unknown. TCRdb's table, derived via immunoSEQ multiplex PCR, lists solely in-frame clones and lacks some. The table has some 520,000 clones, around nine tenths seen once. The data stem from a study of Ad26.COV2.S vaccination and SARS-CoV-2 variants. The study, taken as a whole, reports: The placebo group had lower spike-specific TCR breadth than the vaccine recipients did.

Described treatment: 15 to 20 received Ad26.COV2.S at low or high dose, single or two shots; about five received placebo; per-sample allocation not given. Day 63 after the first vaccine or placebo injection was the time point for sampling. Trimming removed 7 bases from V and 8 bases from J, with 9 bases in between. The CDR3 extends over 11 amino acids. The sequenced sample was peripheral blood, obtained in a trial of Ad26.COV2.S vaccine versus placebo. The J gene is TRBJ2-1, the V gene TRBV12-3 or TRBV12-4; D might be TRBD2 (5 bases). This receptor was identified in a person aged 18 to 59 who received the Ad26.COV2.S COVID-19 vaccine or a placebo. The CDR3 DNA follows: TGTGCCAGCACGGGGTACGATGAGCAGTTCTTC. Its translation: CASTGYDEQFF.